This T cell receptor (beta chain) was recovered during a study of blood T cell repertoires in COVID-19. There are 16 residues in the CDR3. The germline V gene encodes CDR1 MNHEY and CDR2 SVGAGI. Losses at the gene ends were 2 bases for V and 6 bases for J; bases not matched to a gene: 6. Clones were sequenced by immunoSEQ multiplex PCR, and TCRdb holds only the in-frame ones, with some missing. Here the sample spans about 190,000 clones, 86% being singletons. The sequence came from a woman in her 30s who had recovered from COVID-19. Sequencing was done on a sample of PBMCs or T cells enriched from blood (not recorded which). The rearrangement uses TRBV6-5 and TRBJ2-7; 14 bases map to TRBD2. DNA for the CDR3: TGTGCCAGCAGTTACCGGGGACTAGCGGGAGTAATCGAGCAGTACTTC. This gives the protein CASSYRGLAGVIEQYF.